The entry below gives a single T cell receptor (beta chain) sequence along with its context. Its antigen is unidentified. The entry originates in a study of cytomegalovirus exposure and HLA in healthy donors. Study as a whole: Some 85 million unique TCRs, all from HLA-typed donors, were included in an early release of the data. Whole-study results and caveats: The classifier was said to identify cytomegalovirus status with high specificity and sensitivity.

V was pared by 0 bases and J by 5 bases, with 4 bases of the junction left unmatched. The germline gives CDR1 SGHVS, CDR2 FNYEAQ. The CDR3 loop spans 16 amino acids. The PCR ran on 60 Vbeta and 13 Jbeta primers. Sequencing was performed with immunoSEQ multiplex PCR; in TCRdb, only in-frame clones are kept and a portion is missing. The repertoire consists of roughly 200,000 clones, with around 85% occurring once and the leading ten covering over 2%. The clonotype was recovered from a woman between 45 and 60 years old in good health and CMV-seronegative. The V gene is TRBV7-6, the J gene TRBJ2-7, with TRBD2 matching 13 bases. The sample consisted of PBMCs. CDR3 protein: CASSLAGTSGINEQYF. The CDR3 region has the DNA TGTGCCAGCAGCTTAGCCGGGACTAGCGGGATCAACGAGCAGTACTTC.